This TCR beta chain was found in a study of T cell repertoires in cytomegalovirus infection (dated by TCRdb to about 2019). Study-wide context: Donor HLA type was relevant to the analysis, because carriage of CMV infection together with the matching HLA type was indicated by public TCR beta signatures.

V lost 4 bases and J lost 1 base; the stretch between them is 7 bases long. The CDR3 starts with the cysteine, ends with the phenylalanine, and has 13 residues. The CDR3 DNA has 39 bases and is translated from base 1. CDR1 and CDR2 are read off the germline V gene as MDHEN and SYDVKM. There are a few counts of this clonotype. It has no known antigen specificity. No base quality values were provided; no much bigger clone lies one nucleotide off. TCRdb lists the instrument as Illumina HiSeq 1500. The public sequencing data were trimmed at Q25 with fastp and processed into clonotypes with MiXCR by TCRdb, which kept only in-frame beta chains. All rows with the same CDR3 protein become a single entry with the most common DNA and genes. In this sample the table shows approximately 180,000 distinct CDR3 sequences, 8.5% to 10% of which occur a single time. Around 4.4% of the sample is in the top ten clones.

The study at large found these results: Cumulative frequency of public TCR beta family members discriminated carriers of CMV infection plus the relevant HLA type in this cohort and an independent approximately 340-donor cohort. The ex vivo response was dominated by HLA-C-restricted CMV-specific TCR beta clonotypes, which also provided the single most frequent clonotype in two of eight donors.

The receptor comes from a human donor in good health (CMV status not recorded). Some clones in this sample may be carry-over from other donors' samples. The source material was PBMCs. The sequence links TRBV28 to TRBJ1-1, with the D gene uncertain. The sequenced DNA: TGTGCCAGCAGTTCACAACAGAACACTGAAGCTTTCTTT. Translated, it gives CASSSQQNTEAFF.